This T cell receptor beta chain stems from a study of CD8+CD57+ T cells in acquired aplastic anemia. Across the study: The DNA of sorted CD4+ and CD8+ cells averaged 3.2 ug.

Points on this clonotype: As yet, its antigen is unknown.

The CDR3 is 16 residues long. With V trimmed by 3 bases and J by 0 bases, 4 bases remained unmatched. Germline V gene sequence: CDR1 MNHNS, CDR2 SASEGT. The sequenced patients had an expansion of CD8+CD57+ cells seen by flow cytometry. Study-wide findings and caveats: Some 31 shared CD8+ CDR3s appeared highly expressed within patients' immunodominant clones. The study found no significant CD8+ Simpson's diversity difference between patients and controls.

The template for TCR beta VDJ and CDR3 sequence profiling was genomic DNA. TCRdb re-called the reads through MiXCR, storing one row per CDR3 protein. The sample includes just over 450,000 distinct CDR3 sequences, around 30% of them seen just once. This clonotype originated in a human donor with aplastic anemia. The chain links TRBV6-1 to TRBJ1-3; TRBD1 matches at 8 bases. Sequencing used sorted CD4+, CD8+, or CD8+CD57+ T cells (not recorded which) from PBMCs. Written as DNA, the CDR3 is TGTGCCAGCAGTGAGACAGGGGCGTCCTCTGGAAACACCATATATTTT. Amino acid sequence: CASSETGASSGNTIYF.